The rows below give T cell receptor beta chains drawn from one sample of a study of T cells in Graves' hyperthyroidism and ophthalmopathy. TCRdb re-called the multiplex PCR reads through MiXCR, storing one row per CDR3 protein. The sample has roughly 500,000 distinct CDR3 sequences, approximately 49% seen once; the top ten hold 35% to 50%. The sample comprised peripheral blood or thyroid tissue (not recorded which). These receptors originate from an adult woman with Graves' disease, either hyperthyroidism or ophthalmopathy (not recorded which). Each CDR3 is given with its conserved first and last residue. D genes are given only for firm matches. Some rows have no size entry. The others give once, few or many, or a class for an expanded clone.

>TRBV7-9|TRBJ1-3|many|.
CASSLAIRYRSGNTIYF
TGTGCCAGCAGCTTAGCGATCCGGTACCGCTCTGGAAACACCATATATTTT
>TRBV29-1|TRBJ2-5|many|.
CSVEGVSGFQETQYF
TGCAGCGTTGAAGGGGTATCCGGATTCCAAGAGACCCAGTACTTC
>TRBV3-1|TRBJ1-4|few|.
CASRDRQNNEKLFF
TGTGCCAGCAGGGACAGACAGAACAATGAAAAACTGTTTTTT
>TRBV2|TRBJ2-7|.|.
CASSEPQSYEQYF
TGTGCCAGCAGTGAACCACAGTCCTACGAGCAGTACTTC
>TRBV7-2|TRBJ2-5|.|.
CASRLVLGAGTQTQYF
TGTGCCAGCAGGCTCGTGCTTGGGGCAGGCACCCAGACCCAGTACTTC
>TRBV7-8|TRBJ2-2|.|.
CASSGDWEKGELFF
TGTGCCAGCAGCGGGGACTGGGAGAAAGGGGAGCTGTTTTTT
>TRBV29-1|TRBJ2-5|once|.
CSYDLGLEETQYF
TGCAGCTACGATCTAGGGTTGGAAGAGACCCAGTACTTC
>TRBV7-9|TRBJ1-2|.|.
CASSEDLGDGYTF
TGCGCCAGCAGCGAGGACCTAGGGGATGGCTACACCTTC
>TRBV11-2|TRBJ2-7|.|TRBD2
CASSEGLALIPYEQYF
TGTGCCAGCAGCGAAGGACTAGCGCTAATCCCCTACGAGCAGTACTTC
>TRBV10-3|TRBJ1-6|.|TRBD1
CARPGQGASPLHF
TGTGCTAGACCGGGACAGGGGGCTTCACCCCTCCACTTT
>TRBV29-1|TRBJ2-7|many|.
CSVEFDWSYEQYF
TGCAGCGTTGAGTTTGATTGGTCTTACGAGCAGTACTTC
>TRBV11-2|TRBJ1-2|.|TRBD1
CASSFQGQVYGYTF
TGTGCCAGCAGCTTCCAAGGACAGGTCTATGGCTACACCTTC
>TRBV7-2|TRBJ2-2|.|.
CASSLIGGAGELFF
TGTGCCAGCAGCTTGATTGGGGGCGCCGGGGAGCTGTTTTTT
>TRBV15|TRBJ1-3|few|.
CATSTPLGNTIYF
TGTGCCACCAGCACGCCCTTGGGAAACACCATATATTTT
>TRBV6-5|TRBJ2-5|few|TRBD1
CASRRTGSGEETQYF
TGTGCCAGCAGGAGGACAGGGAGTGGTGAAGAGACCCAGTACTTC
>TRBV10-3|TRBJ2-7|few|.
CAISESTGQNYEQYF
TGTGCCATCAGTGAGTCGACAGGCCAGAACTACGAGCAGTACTTC
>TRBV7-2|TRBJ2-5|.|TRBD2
CASSGLAGTNTQETQYF
TGTGCCAGCTCGGGACTAGCCGGGACTAACACCCAAGAGACCCAGTACTTC
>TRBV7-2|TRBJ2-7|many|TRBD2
CASILTSGRFHEQYF
TGTGCCAGCATCCTGACTAGCGGGAGATTCCACGAGCAGTACTTC
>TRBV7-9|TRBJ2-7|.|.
CASSQDITYEQYF
TGTGCCAGCAGCCAGGACATCACTTACGAGCAGTACTTC
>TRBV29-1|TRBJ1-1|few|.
CSVDGTENTEAFF
TGCAGCGTTGACGGGACGGAGAACACTGAAGCTTTCTTT
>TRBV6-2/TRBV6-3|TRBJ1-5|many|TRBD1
CASSQQGEQPQHF
TGTGCCAGCAGTCAACAGGGGGAACAGCCCCAGCATTTT
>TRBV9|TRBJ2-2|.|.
CASSVVCRDTYGYTGELFF
TGTGCCAGCAGCGTAGTCTGTAGAGATACGTATGGCTACACCGGGGAGCTGTTTTTT
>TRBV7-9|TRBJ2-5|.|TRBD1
CASSLGTGGAQYF
TGTGCCAGCAGCTTAGGGACAGGGGGGGCCCAGTACTTC
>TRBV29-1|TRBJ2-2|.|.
CSARLMGELFF
TGCAGCGCTCGACTAATGGGGGAGCTGTTTTTT
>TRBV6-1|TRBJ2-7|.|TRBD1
CASLNVLAGGNEQYF
TGTGCCAGCCTCAACGTGTTGGCAGGGGGCAACGAGCAGTACTTC
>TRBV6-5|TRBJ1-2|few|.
CASTRSGLHGYTF
TGTGCCAGCACTCGCTCGGGGTTACATGGCTACACCTTC